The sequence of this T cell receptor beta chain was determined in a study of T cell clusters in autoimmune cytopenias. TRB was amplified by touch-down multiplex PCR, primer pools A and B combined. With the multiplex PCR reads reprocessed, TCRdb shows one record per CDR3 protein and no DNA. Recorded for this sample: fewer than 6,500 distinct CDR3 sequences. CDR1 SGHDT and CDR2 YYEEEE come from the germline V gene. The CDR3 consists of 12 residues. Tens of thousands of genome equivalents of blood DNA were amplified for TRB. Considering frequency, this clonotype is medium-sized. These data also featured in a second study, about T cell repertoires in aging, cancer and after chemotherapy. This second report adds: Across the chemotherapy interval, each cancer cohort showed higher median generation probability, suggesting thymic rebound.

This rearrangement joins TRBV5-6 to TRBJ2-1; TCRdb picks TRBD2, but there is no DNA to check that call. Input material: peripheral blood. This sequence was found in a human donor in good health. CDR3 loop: CASALAGGQQFF. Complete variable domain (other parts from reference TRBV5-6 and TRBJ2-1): DAGVTQSPTHLIKTRGQQVTLRCSPKSGHDTVSWYQQALGQGPQFIFQYYEEEERQRGNFPDRFSGHQFPNYSSELNVNALLLGDSALYLCASALAGGQQFFGPGTRLTVL.